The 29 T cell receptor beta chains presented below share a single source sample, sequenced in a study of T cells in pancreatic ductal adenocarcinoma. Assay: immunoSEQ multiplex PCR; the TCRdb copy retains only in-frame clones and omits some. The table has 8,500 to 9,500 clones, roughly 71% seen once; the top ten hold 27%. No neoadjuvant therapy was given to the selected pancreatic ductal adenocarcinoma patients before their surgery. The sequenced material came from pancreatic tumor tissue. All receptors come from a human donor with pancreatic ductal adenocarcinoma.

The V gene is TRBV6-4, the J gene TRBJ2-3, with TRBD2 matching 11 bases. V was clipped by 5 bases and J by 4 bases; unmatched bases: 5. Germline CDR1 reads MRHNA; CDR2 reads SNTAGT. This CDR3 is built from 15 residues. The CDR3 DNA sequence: TGTGCCAGCAGTTATAGCGGGAGGGCGGCAGATACGCAGTATTTT. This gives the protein CASSYSGRAADTQYF.

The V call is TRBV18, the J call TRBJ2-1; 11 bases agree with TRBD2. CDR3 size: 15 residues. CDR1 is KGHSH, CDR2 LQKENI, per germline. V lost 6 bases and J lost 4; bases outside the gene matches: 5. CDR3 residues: CASSMGLADYNEQFF. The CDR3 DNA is TGTGCCAGCTCCATGGGACTAGCGGATTACAATGAGCAGTTCTTC.

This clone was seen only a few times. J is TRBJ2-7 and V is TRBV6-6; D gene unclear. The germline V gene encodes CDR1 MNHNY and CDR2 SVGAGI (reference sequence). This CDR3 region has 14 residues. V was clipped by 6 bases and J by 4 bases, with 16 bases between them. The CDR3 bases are TGTGCCAGCAGCCAACCCTTCGACGGGTACGAGCAGTACTTC. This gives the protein CASSQPFDGYEQYF.

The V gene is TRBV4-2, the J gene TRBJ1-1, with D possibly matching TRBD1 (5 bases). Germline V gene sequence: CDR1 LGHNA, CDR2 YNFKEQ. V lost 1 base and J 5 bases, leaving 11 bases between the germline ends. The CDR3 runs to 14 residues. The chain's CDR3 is CASSQGPGGTEAFF. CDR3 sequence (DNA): TGTGCCAGCAGCCAAGGGCCCGGGGGGACTGAAGCTTTCTTT.

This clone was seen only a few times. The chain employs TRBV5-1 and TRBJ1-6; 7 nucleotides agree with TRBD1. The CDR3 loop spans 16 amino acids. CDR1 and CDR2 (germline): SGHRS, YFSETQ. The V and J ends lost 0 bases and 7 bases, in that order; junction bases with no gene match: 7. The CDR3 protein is CASSLEGQNSNSPLHF. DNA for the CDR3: TGCGCCAGCAGCTTGGAGGGACAGAACTCAAATTCACCCCTCCACTTT.

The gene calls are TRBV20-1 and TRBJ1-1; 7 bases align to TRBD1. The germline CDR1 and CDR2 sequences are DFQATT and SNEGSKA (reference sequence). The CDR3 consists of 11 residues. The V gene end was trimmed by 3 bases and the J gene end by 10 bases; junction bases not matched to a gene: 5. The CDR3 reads CSARTGTGAFF. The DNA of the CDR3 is TGCAGTGCTAGGACAGGGACGGGAGCTTTCTTT.

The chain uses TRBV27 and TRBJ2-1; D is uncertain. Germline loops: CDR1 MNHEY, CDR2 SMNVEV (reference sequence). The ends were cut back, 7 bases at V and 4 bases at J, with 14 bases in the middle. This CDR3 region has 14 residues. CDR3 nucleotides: TGTGCCAGCATTCGACTCCCCCTTTACAATGAGCAGTTCTTC. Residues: CASIRLPLYNEQFF.

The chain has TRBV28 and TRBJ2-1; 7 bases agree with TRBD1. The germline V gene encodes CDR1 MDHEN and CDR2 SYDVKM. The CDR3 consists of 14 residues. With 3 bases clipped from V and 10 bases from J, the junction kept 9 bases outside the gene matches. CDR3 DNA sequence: TGTGCCAGCAGTTTGAGGGGGCTAAGGGGGGAGCAGTTCTTC. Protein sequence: CASSLRGLRGEQFF.

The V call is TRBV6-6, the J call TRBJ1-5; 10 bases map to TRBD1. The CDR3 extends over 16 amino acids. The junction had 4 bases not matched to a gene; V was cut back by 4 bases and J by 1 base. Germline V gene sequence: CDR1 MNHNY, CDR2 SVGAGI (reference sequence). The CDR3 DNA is TGTGCCAGCAGTTTTGGACAGGGGGTAAGCAATCAGCCCCAGCATTTT. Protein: CASSFGQGVSNQPQHF.

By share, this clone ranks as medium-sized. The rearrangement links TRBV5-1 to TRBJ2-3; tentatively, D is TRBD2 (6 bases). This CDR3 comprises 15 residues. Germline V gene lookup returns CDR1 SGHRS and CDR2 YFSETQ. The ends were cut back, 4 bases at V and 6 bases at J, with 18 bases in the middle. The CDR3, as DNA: TGCGCCAGCAGCACCTCAGGCGGGGTGCAGGATACGCAGTATTTT. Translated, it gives CASSTSGGVQDTQYF. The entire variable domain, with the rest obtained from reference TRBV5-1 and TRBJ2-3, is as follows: KAGVTQTPRYLIKTRGQQVTLSCSPISGHRSVSWYQQTPGQGLQFLFEYFSETQRNKGNFPGRFSGRQFSNSRSEMNVSTLELGDSALYLCASSTSGGVQDTQYFGPGTRLTVL.

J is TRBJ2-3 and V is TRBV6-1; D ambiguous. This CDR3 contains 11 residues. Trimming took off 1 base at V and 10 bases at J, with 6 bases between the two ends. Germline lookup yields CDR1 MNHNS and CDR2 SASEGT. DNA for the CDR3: TGTGCCAGCAGTGAAGTAGTGTCGCAGTATTTT. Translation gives CASSEVVSQYF.

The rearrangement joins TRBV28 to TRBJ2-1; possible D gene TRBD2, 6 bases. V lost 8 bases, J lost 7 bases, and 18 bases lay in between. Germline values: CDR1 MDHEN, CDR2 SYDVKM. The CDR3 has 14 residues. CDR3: CASAKGGGENEQFF. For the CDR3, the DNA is TGTGCCAGCGCCAAGGGAGGAGGGGAGAATGAGCAGTTCTTC.

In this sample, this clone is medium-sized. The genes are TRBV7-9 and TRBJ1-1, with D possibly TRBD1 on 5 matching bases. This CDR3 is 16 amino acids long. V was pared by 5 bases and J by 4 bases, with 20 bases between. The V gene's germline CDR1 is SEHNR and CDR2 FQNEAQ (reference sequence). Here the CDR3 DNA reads TGTGCCAGCAGCCCGTCCGGTGCAGGGTCAGGCACTGAAGCTTTCTTT. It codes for CASSPSGAGSGTEAFF.

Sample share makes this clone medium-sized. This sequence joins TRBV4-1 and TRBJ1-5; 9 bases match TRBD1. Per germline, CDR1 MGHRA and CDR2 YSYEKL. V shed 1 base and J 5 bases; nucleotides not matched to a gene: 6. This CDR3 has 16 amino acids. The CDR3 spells CASSQGGRTGDQPQHF. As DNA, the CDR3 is TGCGCCAGCAGCCAAGGGGGGAGGACAGGGGATCAGCCCCAGCATTTT.

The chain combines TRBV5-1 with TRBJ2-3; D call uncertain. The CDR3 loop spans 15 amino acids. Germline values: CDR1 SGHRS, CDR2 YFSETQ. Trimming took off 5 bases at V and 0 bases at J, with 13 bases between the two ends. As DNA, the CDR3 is TGCGCCAGCAGTCCCTGGACGGATAGCACAGATACGCAGTATTTT. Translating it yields CASSPWTDSTDTQYF.

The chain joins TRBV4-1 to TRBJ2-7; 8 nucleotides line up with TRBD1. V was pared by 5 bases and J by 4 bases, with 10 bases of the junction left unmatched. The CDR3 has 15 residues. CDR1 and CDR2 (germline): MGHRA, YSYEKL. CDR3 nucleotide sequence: TGCGCCAGCAGCTTAGGCGACAGGGGTTCTTACGAGCAGTACTTC. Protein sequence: CASSLGDRGSYEQYF.

CDR3 DNA sequence: TGTGCCAGCAAACCGGGACCTAGCGGGAGAAATGAGCAGTTCTTC. Translated, it gives CASKPGPSGRNEQFF. V gene TRBV11-2 combines with J gene TRBJ2-1; 10 bases are a match to TRBD2. With V trimmed by 7 bases and J by 7 bases, 10 bases remained unmatched. The CDR3 sequence is 15 residues long. CDR1 is SGHAT and CDR2 is FQNNGV in the germline V gene.

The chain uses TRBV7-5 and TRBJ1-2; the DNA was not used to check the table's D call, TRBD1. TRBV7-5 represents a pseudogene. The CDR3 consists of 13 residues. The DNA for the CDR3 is TGTGCCAGCAGCCTTACAGGGGTGTGGGGCTACACCTTC. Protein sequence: CASSLTGVWGYTF.

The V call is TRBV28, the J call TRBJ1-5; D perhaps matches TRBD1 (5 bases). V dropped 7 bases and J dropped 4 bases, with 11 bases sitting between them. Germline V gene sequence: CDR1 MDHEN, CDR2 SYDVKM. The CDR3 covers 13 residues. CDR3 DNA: TGTGCCAGCACTACAGGTCATAATCAGCCCCAGCATTTT. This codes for CASTTGHNQPQHF.

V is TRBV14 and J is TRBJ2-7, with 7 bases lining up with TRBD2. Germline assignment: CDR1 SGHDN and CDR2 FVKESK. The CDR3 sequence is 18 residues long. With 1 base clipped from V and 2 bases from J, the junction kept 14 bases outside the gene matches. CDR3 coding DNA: TGTGCCAGCAGCCAAGTGGCCCGCGGACTAGTACTTACCTACGAGCAGTACTTC. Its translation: CASSQVARGLVLTYEQYF.

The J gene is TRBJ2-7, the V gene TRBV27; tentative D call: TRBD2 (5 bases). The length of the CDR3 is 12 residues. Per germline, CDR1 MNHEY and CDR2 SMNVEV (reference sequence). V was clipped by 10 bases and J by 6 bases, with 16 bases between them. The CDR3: CATPPRGVEQYF. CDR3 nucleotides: TGTGCCACTCCCCCCCGGGGAGTCGAGCAGTACTTC.

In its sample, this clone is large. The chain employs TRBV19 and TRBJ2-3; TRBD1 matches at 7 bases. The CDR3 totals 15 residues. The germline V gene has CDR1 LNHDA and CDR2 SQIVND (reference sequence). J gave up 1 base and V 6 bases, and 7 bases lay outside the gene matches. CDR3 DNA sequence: TGTGCCAGTAGCACACAGGGGTACGGCACAGATACGCAGTATTTT. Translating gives CASSTQGYGTDTQYF.

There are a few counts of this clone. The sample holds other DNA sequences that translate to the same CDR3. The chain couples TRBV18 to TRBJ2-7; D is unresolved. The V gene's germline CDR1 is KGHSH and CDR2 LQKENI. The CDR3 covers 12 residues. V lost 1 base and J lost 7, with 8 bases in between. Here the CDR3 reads CASSPRLGEQYF. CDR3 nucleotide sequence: TGTGCCAGCTCACCACGGTTGGGGGAGCAGTACTTC.

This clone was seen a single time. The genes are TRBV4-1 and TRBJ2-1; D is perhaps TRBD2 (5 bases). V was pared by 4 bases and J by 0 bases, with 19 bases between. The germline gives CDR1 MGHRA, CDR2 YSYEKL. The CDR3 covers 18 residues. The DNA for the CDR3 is TGCGCCAGCAGCCTGACCCCGACTGGACTGAGCTCCTACAATGAGCAGTTCTTC. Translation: CASSLTPTGLSSYNEQFF.

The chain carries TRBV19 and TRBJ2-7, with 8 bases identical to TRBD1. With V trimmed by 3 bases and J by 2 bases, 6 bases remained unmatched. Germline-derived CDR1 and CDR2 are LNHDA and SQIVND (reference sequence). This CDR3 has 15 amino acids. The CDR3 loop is CASSISGQAAYEQYF. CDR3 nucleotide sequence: TGTGCCAGTAGTATTTCGGGACAGGCCGCCTACGAGCAGTACTTC.

In DNA, the CDR3 is TGTGCCACCAGCAACAGGGTTCCTGGAAACACCATATATTTT. Residues: CATSNRVPGNTIYF. V usage is TRBV15 and J usage is TRBJ1-3; a possible D gene is TRBD1 (6 bases). The V gene lost 4 bases and the J gene lost 2 bases, with 9 bases spanning the gap. The CDR3 runs to 14 residues. Germline V CDR1 and CDR2: LNHNV, YYDKDF (reference sequence).

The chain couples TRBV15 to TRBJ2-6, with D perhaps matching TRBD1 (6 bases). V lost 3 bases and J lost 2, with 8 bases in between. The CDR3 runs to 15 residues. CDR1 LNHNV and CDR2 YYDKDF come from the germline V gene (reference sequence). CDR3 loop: CATSSRGAGANVLTF. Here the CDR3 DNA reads TGTGCCACCAGCAGCAGGGGTGCTGGGGCCAACGTCCTGACTTTC.

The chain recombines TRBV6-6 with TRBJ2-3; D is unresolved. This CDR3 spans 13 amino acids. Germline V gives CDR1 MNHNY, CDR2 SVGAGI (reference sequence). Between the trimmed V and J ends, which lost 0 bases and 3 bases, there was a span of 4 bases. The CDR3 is CASSYSGTDTQYF. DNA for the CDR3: TGTGCCAGCAGTTACTCGGGGACAGATACGCAGTATTTT.

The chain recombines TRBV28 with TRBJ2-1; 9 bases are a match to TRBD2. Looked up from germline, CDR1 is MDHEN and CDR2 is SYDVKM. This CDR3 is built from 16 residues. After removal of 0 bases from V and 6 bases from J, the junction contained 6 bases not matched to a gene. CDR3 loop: CASSLWAGGSLNEQFF. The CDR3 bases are TGTGCCAGCAGTTTATGGGCGGGAGGGTCTCTCAATGAGCAGTTCTTC.